This T cell receptor beta chain was sequenced for a study of T cell responses to AZD1222 COVID-19 vaccine. Trimming cost V 7 bases and J 2 bases, with 18 bases left between them. The CDR3 is 15 amino acids. The germline CDR1 and CDR2 sequences are MGHDK and SYGVNS. Here immunoSEQ multiplex PCR was the method, and the copy in TCRdb shows in-frame clones only, minus some. The repertoire holds over 110,000 clones, with around nine tenths as singletons. This clone was detected only once. The receptor was isolated from an adult in good health. This chain connects TRBV25-1 to TRBJ2-7; possible D gene TRBD1, 6 bases. This specimen consisted of peripheral blood, obtained on day 0 of AZD1222 vaccination. In nucleotides, the CDR3 is TGTGCCAGCATCGTACGACAGGTTGGCCCCTACGAGCAGTACTTC. It encodes CASIVRQVGPYEQYF.